This T cell receptor (beta chain) was obtained from a study of CD8 T cells in ankylosing spondylitis. A remark on this clonotype: What it binds is not known.

General study points: Blood from ankylosing spondylitis patients appeared to carry a characteristic roughly 8-variant TCR beta motif. Before this, some motif variants had been reported in reactive arthritis synovial fluid and blood. Reported data indicate significant enrichment of disease-linked clones within matched ankylosing spondylitis synovial fluid.

Libraries of TCR beta came from quantitative 5'-RACE with molecular barcodes. TCRdb itself ran the 5' RACE reads through MiXCR, one entry per CDR3 protein. The sample includes 750,000 to 850,000 distinct CDR3 sequences, about an eighth seen only once; the top ten take roughly 0.51%. The sample taken for sequencing was blood, either unsorted or a sorted T cell fraction (not recorded which). The receptor was derived from a male donor with ankylosing spondylitis.

The CDR3 reads CASRQQGGEQYF. The CDR3 DNA reads as TGTGCCAGCAGGCAACAGGGGGGCGAGCAGTACTTC. V and J are TRBV12-3 or TRBV12-4 and TRBJ2-7; the match to TRBD1 covers 8 bases. The CDR3 runs 12 residues. Trimming took 6 bases from V and 6 from J; bases not matched to a gene: 4.